A selection of T cell receptor beta chains follows, all from one sample in a study of T cells in Graves' hyperthyroidism and ophthalmopathy. MiXCR, applied by TCRdb to the multiplex PCR reads, yields one record per CDR3 protein. The data show some 690,000 distinct CDR3 sequences, with around 16% seen just once and roughly 15% held by the top ten. Sequences were obtained from blood. The source of these receptors is a man aged 50 or older with Graves' hyperthyroidism. The CDR3 runs from the conserved cysteine through the conserved F or W. The order of the fields is CDR3 protein, V gene, clone size. A row's size may be missing; if present it is once, few, many or a size class.

CASRASGDSSYNEQFF TRBV2 many
CASSYTSGGTDTQYF TRBV7-2 NA
CASSPSGRGYSPLHF TRBV18 few
CASSASTYEQYF TRBV5-1 few
CASSLDLQTPETQYF TRBV11-2 many
CASSLAGAAGELFF TRBV27 few
CASKDQGLLNEQFF TRBV27 many
CASSPGAPRADTQYF TRBV7-9 NA
CASSEGVGGNYGYTF TRBV2 many
CSATGTGYSNQPQHF TRBV20-1 many
CASSLGQGPNTQYF TRBV5-1 few
CASSSGGLISGNTIYF TRBV6-1 NA
CASSVYSSDAYEQYF TRBV3-1 few
CASSLAGTGLYEQYF TRBV5-1 many
CASTPLTGGPGAGELFF TRBV12-3/TRBV12-4 few
CASSPPSGRPCNEQFF TRBV28 NA
CASSLEQGLYEQYF TRBV11-2 many
CASSEPGQGKYYEQYF TRBV25-1 NA
CASSFAGHGYEQYF TRBV28 many
CASSLRSSGRTKNIQYF TRBV7-2 NA
CASSKRGVAGRGDTQYF TRBV19 once
CASSPRDNYSNQPQHF TRBV27 NA
CASSFEGREWDTQYF TRBV5-1 NA
CASSDQQGENTEAFF TRBV11-3 NA
CASGPRDSSSYNEQFF TRBV12-3/TRBV12-4 many
CASSLSVLGNQPQHF TRBV6-1 NA
CASSDDRNTEAFF TRBV18 many
CASSSPPFKSNSPLHF TRBV27 many
CASSPLGLTEAFF TRBV4-1 NA
CASSLTVHEQFF TRBV7-9 few
CASSYSSGTSIPEQFF TRBV7-6 NA
CASRSSADNEQFF TRBV6-1 few
CSASDSTYEQYF TRBV29-1 NA
CASSYSDLKTQYF TRBV6-5 many
CAWRGRGGYSTDTQYF TRBV30 many
CASSLGTLGYEQYF TRBV10-1 many
CASKPHPNTGEPFF TRBV7-3 NA
CASRLEETEAVF TRBV2 NA
CAWSGGVLVGYTF TRBV30 many
CASYQAGTGELFF TRBV11-2 many
CSARASGRPQETQYF TRBV20-1 many
CSAGTGGGNSPLHF TRBV29-1 many
CASSRTGTGEQYF TRBV27 few
CASSPGTGEEKLFF TRBV18 few
CASSTGTSGSLADEQYF TRBV28 many
CASSFFDRADGYTF TRBV28 once
CASRPRDRDGEQYF TRBV19 NA
CACTRFGAEPNYGYTF TRBV3-1 NA
CASSATGGYYQPQHF TRBV9 NA
CASSQDFGRIYNEQFF TRBV4-3 NA
CASSSGGDLESTEAFF TRBV19 many
CASRDRDIETQYF TRBV6-1 NA
CASSVSGTGENYEQYF TRBV6-1 NA
CASSTNRDYNTDTQYF TRBV19 few
CSARESGSDTQYF TRBV20-1 many
CASRPGGGNTIYF TRBV28 NA